This T cell receptor beta chain appears in the sequencing data of a study of beta chain features in type 1 diabetes. Study observations and caveats: Within the patient group, naive, central memory and Treg TCRB repertoires appeared more similar to each other than within healthy donors. TCRB CDR3s were moderately but significantly shorter in Type 1 diabetes patients in all four CD4+ subsets.

Via CD45RO/CCR7/CD25/CD127/CD95/CD27, cells of the CD4+ naive, central memory, regulatory and stem cell-like memory subsets were sorted. The purity of all sorted populations exceeded 98%. Expressed TCRB transcripts were sequenced after all isolated RNA was converted to cDNA. Deep immunoSEQ sequencing covered naive, central memory and regulatory T cell samples. Clones were sequenced by immunoSEQ multiplex PCR, and TCRdb holds only the in-frame ones, with some missing. The data contain approximately 160,000 clones, roughly 60% of them singletons. V lost 4 bases and J lost 2; bases outside the gene matches: 3. Germline-derived CDR1 and CDR2 are SGHDT and YYEEEE. CDR3 length: 15 residues. This clone was detected once. Its antigen remains unknown. Additional DNA sequences in this sample encode the identical CDR3.

The chain couples TRBV5-6 to TRBJ1-5, with 10 bases matching TRBD1. This clonotype originated in a man younger than 45 with type 1 diabetes. Sequencing used naive CD4+ T cells from blood. CDR3 sequence (DNA): TGTGCCAGCAGCACCGGGACAGGGGGCAATCAGCCCCAGCATTTT. Amino acids: CASSTGTGGNQPQHF.